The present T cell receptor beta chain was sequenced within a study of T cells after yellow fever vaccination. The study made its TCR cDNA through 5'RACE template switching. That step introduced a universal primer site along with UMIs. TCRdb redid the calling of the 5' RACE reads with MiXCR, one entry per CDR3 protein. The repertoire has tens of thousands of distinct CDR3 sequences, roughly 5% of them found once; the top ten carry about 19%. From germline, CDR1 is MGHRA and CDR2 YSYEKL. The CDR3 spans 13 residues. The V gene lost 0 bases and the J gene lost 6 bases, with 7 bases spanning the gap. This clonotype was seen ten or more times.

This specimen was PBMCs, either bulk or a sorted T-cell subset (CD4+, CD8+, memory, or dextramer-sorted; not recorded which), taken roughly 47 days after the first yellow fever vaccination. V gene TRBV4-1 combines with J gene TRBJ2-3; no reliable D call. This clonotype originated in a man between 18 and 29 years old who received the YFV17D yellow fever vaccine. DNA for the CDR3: TGCGCCAGCAGCCAAGATTCGACGGATACGCAGTATTTT. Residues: CASSQDSTDTQYF.